The source of this T cell receptor beta chain is a study of regulatory T cells in long-lasting Graves disease. As for the study in general: Newly diagnosed Graves' patients had taken antithyroid drugs under 3 months.

The time point was: newly diagnosed GD, antithyroid drugs for less than 3 months. Construction of the TCR library relied on RNA isolated from PBMCs. This clonotype was detected many times. What it recognizes is unknown. Trimming cost V 2 bases and J 0 bases, with 13 bases left between them. This CDR3 comprises 15 residues. The germline V gene has CDR1 GTSNPN and CDR2 SVGIG (reference sequence). Study-wide points: Persistent disease favored TRBV28, TRBJ1-2 and TRBJ2-5. TCR diversity was lower in persistent Graves' patients (versus newly diagnosed ones).

Library construction for TCR beta used iRepertoire HTBI primers and Arm-PCR of CDR3 regions. TCRdb independently ran MiXCR on the multiplex PCR reads; one entry per CDR3 protein. The profile shows around 480,000 distinct CDR3 sequences, 15% to 20% of them singletons. These data also featured in a second study, about T cells in Graves' hyperthyroidism and ophthalmopathy. In that study: Expanded thyroid clonotypes (above 0.001) were mostly also found in blood.

The chain employs TRBV30 and TRBJ1-1; D ambiguous. The sequence was obtained from a man aged 40-49 years with Graves disease. The sample was peripheral blood mononuclear cells (PBMCs), taken at new diagnosis, from a patient treated with antithyroid drugs. CDR3 sequence reads: CAWSHHWGMNTEAFF. CDR3 bases: TGTGCCTGGAGTCATCATTGGGGTATGAACACTGAAGCTTTCTTT. Looking up the rest from reference TRBV30 and TRBJ1-1 gives the full variable domain: SQTIHQWPATLVQPVGSPLSLECTVEGTSNPNLYWYRQAAGRGLQLLFYSVGIGQISSEVPQNLSASRPQDRQFILSSKKLLLSDSGFYLCAWSHHWGMNTEAFFGQGTRLTVV.